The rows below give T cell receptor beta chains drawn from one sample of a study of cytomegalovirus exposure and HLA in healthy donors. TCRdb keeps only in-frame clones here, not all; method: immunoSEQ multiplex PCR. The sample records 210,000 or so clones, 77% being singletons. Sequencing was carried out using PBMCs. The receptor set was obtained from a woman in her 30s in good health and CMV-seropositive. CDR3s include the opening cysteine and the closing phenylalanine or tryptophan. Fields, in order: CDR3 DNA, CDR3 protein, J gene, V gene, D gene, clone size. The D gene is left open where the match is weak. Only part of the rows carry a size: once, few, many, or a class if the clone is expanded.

TGTGCCAGCAGTCTAACGGGGACAGATACGCAGTATTTT CASSLTGTDTQYF TRBJ2-3 TRBV9 . few
TGTGCCTGGAGTTGGCAGGCTAGCACAGATACGCAGTATTTT CAWSWQASTDTQYF TRBJ2-3 TRBV30 . .
TGTGCCAGCAGCGCAAGGGGTGACCAGGGGGCTCAGTACTATGGCTACACCTTC CASSARGDQGAQYYGYTF TRBJ1-2 TRBV9 TRBD1 .
TGCGCCAGCAGCTTGGATCTGTCCTACAATGAGCAGTTCTTC CASSLDLSYNEQFF TRBJ2-1 TRBV5-1 . .
TGTGCCAGCTCTCACAGTGGGCTAACCTACAATGAGCAGTTCTTC CASSHSGLTYNEQFF TRBJ2-1 TRBV18 . .
TGTGCCAGCAGTTTCGTTATGGGGCAAAGAGCTTTCTTT CASSFVMGQRAFF TRBJ1-1 TRBV28 . .
TGTGCCAGCAGCCTATTGGCGGGAGGGCCCATTTACAATGAGCAGTTCTTC CASSLLAGGPIYNEQFF TRBJ2-1 TRBV7-8 TRBD2 few
TGTGCCAGCAGCTCAACAGACGAGATCTACGAGCAGTACTTC CASSSTDEIYEQYF TRBJ2-7 TRBV13 . .
TGTGCCAGCAGTGAACCGGGACAGGGCTACGAGCAGTACTTC CASSEPGQGYEQYF TRBJ2-7 TRBV6-4 TRBD1 few
TGTGCCAGCAGTTTGGGGTGGGGGACTAGCACAGATACGCAGTATTTT CASSLGWGTSTDTQYF TRBJ2-3 TRBV27 . .
TGTGCCAGCTCACCATACAGGGAAGGCACAGATACGCAGTATTTT CASSPYREGTDTQYF TRBJ2-3 TRBV18 . .
TGCGCCAGCAGCTTGGAAGCCGTCTCTGGGGCCAACGTCCTGACTTTC CASSLEAVSGANVLTF TRBJ2-6 TRBV5-1 . .